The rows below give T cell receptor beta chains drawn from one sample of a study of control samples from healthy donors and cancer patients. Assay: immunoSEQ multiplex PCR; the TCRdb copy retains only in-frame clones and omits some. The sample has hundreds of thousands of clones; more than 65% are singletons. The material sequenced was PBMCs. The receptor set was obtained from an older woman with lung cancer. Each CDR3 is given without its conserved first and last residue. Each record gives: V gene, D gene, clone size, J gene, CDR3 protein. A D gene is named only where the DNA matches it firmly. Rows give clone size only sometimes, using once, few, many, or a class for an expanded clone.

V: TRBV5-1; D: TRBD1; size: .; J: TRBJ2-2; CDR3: ASSRDRETGELF
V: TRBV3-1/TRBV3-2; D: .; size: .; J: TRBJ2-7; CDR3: ASSQASHEQY
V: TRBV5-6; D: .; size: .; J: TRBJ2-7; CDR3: ASSLGGVYEQY
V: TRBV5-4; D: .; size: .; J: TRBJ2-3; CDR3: ASSLAGLYTDTQY
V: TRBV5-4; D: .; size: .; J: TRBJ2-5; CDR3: ASSLPSETQY
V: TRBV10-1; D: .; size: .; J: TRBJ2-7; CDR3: ASSRGTYEQY
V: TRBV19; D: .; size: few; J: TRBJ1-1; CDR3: ASSIGGLRNTEAF
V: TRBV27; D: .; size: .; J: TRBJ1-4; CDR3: ASITWTTNEKLF
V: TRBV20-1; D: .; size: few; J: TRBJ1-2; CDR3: SARLSYGYT
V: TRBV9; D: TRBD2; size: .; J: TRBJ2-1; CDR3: ASSASGGAGNEQF
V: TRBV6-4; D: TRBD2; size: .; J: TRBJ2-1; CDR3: ASSERETGLPNEQF
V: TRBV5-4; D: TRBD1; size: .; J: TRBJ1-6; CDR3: ASSLEPGQSNSPLH
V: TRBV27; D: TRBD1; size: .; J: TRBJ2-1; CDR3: ASSFQGGREQF
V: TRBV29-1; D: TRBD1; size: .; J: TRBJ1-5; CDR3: SVLRGFDQPQH
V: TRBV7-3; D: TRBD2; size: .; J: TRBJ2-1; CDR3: ASSSPGLGLGEQF
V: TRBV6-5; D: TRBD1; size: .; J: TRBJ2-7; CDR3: ASSSSGTGRYEQY
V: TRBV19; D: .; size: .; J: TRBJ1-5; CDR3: ASSIGGARTNQPQH
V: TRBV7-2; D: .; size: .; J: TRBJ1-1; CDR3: ASSLGGLNTEAF
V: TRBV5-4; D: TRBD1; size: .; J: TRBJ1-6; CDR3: ASSIGQGAPNSPLH
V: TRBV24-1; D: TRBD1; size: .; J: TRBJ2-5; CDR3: ATRGQGSSGTQY
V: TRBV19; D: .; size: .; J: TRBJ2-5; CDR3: ASSIASGKETQY
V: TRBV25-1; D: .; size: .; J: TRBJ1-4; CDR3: ASSEWGEKLF
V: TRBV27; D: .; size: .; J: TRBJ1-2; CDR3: ASSGRGAGGYT
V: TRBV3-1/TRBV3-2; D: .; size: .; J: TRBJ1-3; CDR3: ASRPGGTVLFRGNTIY
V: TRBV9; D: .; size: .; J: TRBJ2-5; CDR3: ASSVDPSQETQY
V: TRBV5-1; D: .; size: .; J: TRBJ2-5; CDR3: ASSLNRETQY
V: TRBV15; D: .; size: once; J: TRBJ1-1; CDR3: ATSRPPGEAF
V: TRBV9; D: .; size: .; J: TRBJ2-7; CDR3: ASSAHIGEEQY
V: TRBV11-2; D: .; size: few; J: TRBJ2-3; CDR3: ASSLDLPSDSTQY
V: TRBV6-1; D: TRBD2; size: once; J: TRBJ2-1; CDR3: ASSGLAGALPYNEQF
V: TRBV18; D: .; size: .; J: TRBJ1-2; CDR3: ASSNQGPRAYGYT
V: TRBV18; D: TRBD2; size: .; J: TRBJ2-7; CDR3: ASSPGLAGGNEQY
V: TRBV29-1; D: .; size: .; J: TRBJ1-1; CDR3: SAARRRDTEAF
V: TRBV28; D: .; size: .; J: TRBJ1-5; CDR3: ASSPDSNQPQH
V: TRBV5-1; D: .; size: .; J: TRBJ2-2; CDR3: ASSSGANTGELF
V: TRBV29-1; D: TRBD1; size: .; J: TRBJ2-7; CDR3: SVEVRTGSEQY
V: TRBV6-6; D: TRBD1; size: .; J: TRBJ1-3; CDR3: ASGTGAAGNTIY
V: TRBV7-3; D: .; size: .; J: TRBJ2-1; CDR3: ASSPRRQPYNEQF
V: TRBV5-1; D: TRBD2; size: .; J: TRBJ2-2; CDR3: ASSLSGSPTGELF
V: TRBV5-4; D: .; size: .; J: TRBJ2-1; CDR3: ASSFTNDNEQF
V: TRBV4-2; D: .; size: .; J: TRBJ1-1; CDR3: ASSQDQGGAF
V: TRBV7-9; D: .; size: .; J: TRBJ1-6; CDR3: ASSLAQKDSPLH
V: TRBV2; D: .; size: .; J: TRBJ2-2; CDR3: ASSERLPNTGELF
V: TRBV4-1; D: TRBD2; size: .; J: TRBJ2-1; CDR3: ASSQEGLAGNEQF
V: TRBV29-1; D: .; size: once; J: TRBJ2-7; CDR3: SAGTPAYEQY
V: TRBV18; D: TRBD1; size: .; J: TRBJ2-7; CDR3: ASSVTGSYEQY
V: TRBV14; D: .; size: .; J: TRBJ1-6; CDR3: ASSQEPATSPLH
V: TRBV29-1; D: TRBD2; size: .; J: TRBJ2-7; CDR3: SVETSSGYEQY
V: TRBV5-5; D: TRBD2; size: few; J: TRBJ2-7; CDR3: ASSAGGASVHEQY
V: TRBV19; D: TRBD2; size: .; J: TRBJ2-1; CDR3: ASSKVVTAGGSYNEQF
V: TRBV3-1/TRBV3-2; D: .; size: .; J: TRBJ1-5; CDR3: ASSQDLLQPQH
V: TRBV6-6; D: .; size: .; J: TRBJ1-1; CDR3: ASSYSGGGRAEAF
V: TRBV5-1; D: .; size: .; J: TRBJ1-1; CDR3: ASRVQGNTEAF
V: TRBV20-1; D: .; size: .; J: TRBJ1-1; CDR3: SARTSEAF